The 13 T cell receptor beta chains given below trace back to one sample, sequenced in a study of OX40 agonist ivuxolimab in advanced cancers. TCRdb's table, derived via immunoSEQ multiplex PCR, lists solely in-frame clones and lacks some. The repertoire has about 49,000 clones, about 86% of them found once; the top ten carry 5.5% to 8%. This sample comprised CD4+ or CD8+ T cells sorted from blood, obtained in a trial of the OX40 agonist ivuxolimab. The receptors were gathered from an adult with an advanced solid tumor such as melanoma, head and neck, liver or kidney cancer.

CDR3 residues: CASSLLLGTANTGELFF. The CDR3 bases are TGTGCCAGCAGTCTTCTTTTGGGGACAGCGAACACCGGGGAGCTGTTTTTT. The chain recombines TRBV28 with TRBJ2-2; 7 nucleotides align to TRBD1. CDR3 length: 17 residues. The trim removed 5 bases at V and 0 bases at J, leaving 9 bases unmatched. Germline CDR1 MDHEN, CDR2 SYDVKM.

V and J are TRBV19 and TRBJ1-1; no reliable D call. This CDR3 is 14 amino acids long. The germline CDR1 and CDR2 sequences are LNHDA and SQIVND (reference sequence). V was pared by 2 bases and J by 1 base, with 8 bases between. The CDR3 coding sequence is TGTGCCAGTAGTATACCGGCGGCGAACACTGAAGCTTTCTTT. The encoded protein is CASSIPAANTEAFF.

The table lists this clone with a few counts. The rearrangement links TRBV28 to TRBJ2-1, with 8 bases matching TRBD1. The V gene's germline CDR1 is MDHEN and CDR2 SYDVKM. J lost 7 bases, V lost 3 bases, and 17 bases had no gene match. The CDR3 covers 18 residues. The CDR3, as DNA: TGTGCCAGCAGTTTCCCACCAAAGACAGGGGCTACTGGGAATGAGCAGTTCTTC. It yields the protein CASSFPPKTGATGNEQFF.

The chain has TRBV5-1 and TRBJ2-1; a weak D match, TRBD2 (5 bases). The CDR3 totals 14 residues. In germline, CDR1 is SGHRS, CDR2 YFSETQ. The ends were cut back, 3 bases at V and 0 bases at J, with 7 bases in the middle. For the CDR3, the DNA is TGCGCCAGCAGCTCCCGGGACTCCTACAATGAGCAGTTCTTC. It translates to CASSSRDSYNEQFF.

V gene TRBV27 combines with J gene TRBJ2-7; D perhaps matches TRBD1 (6 bases). CDR1 is MNHEY, CDR2 SMNVEV, per germline (reference sequence). Trimming removed 5 bases at V and 2 bases at J, with 16 bases between. The CDR3 has 15 amino acids. CDR3 nucleotides: TGTGCCAGCAGTCAATTTTCAGGGGACACCTACGAGCAGTACTTC. The encoded protein is CASSQFSGDTYEQYF.

The chain carries TRBV27 and TRBJ2-1, with D possibly TRBD2 on 7 matching bases. This CDR3 has 17 residues. The germline V gene encodes CDR1 MNHEY and CDR2 SMNVEV (reference sequence). V lost 2 bases and J 4 bases, leaving 18 bases between the germline ends. CDR3 DNA: TGTGCCAGCAGTTTAAACCCCGGGGGGCACGGATACAATGAGCAGTTCTTC. This codes for CASSLNPGGHGYNEQFF.

The chain combines TRBV7-9 with TRBJ2-1, with TRBD2 identical over 8 bases. Trimming at V came to 4 bases and at J to 8 bases, leaving 4 bases not matched to a gene. Germline V gene lookup returns CDR1 SEHNR and CDR2 FQNEAQ (reference sequence). The CDR3 is 13 amino acids. The CDR3 bases are TGTGCCAGCAGCTCCGCGGGGGGCCATGAGCAGTTCTTC. Translating it yields CASSSAGGHEQFF.

This clone was seen a handful of times. The rearrangement joins TRBV13 to TRBJ2-7, with 12 nucleotides matching TRBD2. CDR3 length: 16 amino acids. From germline, CDR1 is PRHDT and CDR2 FYEKMQ (reference sequence). The V segment lost 4 bases and the J segment 2 bases; nucleotides outside the gene matches: 6. The CDR3 region is CASSSPSGRAPYEQYF. CDR3 DNA: TGTGCCAGCAGCTCTCCTAGCGGGAGGGCCCCCTACGAGCAGTACTTC.

The CDR3 sequence is CASSYSNEQFF. DNA of the CDR3: TGTGCCAGCAGTTATAGTAATGAGCAGTTCTTC. The chain uses TRBV6-6 and TRBJ2-1; D uncertain. The germline CDR1 and CDR2 sequences are MNHNY and SVGAGI (reference sequence). V was cut by 3 bases and J by 7 bases, with 4 bases left in between. This CDR3 spans 11 amino acids.

This clone has a handful of counts. The chain carries TRBV7-2 and TRBJ2-1; D remains ambiguous. CDR1 SGHTA and CDR2 FQGNSA come from the germline V gene. CDR3 length equals 13 residues. With 4 bases removed from V and 9 bases from J, the gap between germline ends came to 13 bases. Here the CDR3 reads CASSYGPPGEQFF. The CDR3 DNA reads as TGTGCCAGCAGCTACGGTCCCCCGGGTGAGCAGTTCTTC.

The chain uses TRBV13 and TRBJ1-3; the D gene is possibly TRBD1 (5 bases). Germline CDR1 PRHDT, CDR2 FYEKMQ (reference sequence). CDR3 length: 14 residues. V gave up 5 bases and J gave up 3 bases, with 11 bases separating them. The CDR3 spells CASSPGLLGNTIYF. In nucleotides, the CDR3 is TGTGCCAGCAGCCCGGGACTTCTTGGAAACACCATATATTTT.

The rearrangement links TRBV4-3 to TRBJ1-1, with 9 bases matching TRBD1. V shed 4 bases, J shed 4 bases, and the junction held 4 bases outside the gene matches. CDR1 LGHNA and CDR2 YSLEER come from the germline V gene. The CDR3 is made up of 14 amino acids. The CDR3 sequence: CASSRLTGGTEAFF. The DNA for the CDR3 is TGCGCCAGCAGCCGGTTGACAGGGGGCACTGAAGCTTTCTTT.

The chain recombines TRBV28 with TRBJ2-1; 7 nucleotides match TRBD2. The trim removed 5 bases at V and 8 bases at J, leaving 6 bases unmatched. Germline V gene sequence: CDR1 MDHEN, CDR2 SYDVKM. The CDR3 spans 13 residues. The chain's CDR3 is CASSTGGVDEQFF. The CDR3, as DNA: TGTGCCAGCAGTACGGGAGGTGTGGATGAGCAGTTCTTC.